These 11 T cell receptor beta chains were sequenced from one sample in a study of blood T cell repertoires in COVID-19. Repertoires were generated with immunoSEQ multiplex PCR, while TCRdb's copy carries only in-frame clones and drops some. The table includes around 200,000 clones, about 83% detected once. Sequenced sample: peripheral blood. Source of these receptors: a man aged 55 to 70 who had recovered from COVID-19.

The CDR3 DNA reads as TGTGCCAGCAGCGGGACAGGTGTAGGGAGCGCTGAAGCTTTCTTT. Translation gives CASSGTGVGSAEAFF. This chain links TRBV6-5 with TRBJ1-1; 8 bases are shared with TRBD1. Trimming took 6 bases from V and 6 from J; bases not matched to a gene: 12. CDR1 and CDR2 (germline): MNHEY, SVGAGI. This CDR3 is built from 15 residues.

The chain combines TRBV12-3 or TRBV12-4 with TRBJ1-1, with 8 bases lining up with TRBD1. The J segment lost 10 bases and the V segment lost 1 base, leaving 5 bases of the junction unmatched. CDR3 size: 13 residues. CDR3 nucleotides: TGTGCCAGCAGTTTAGAAACAGGGGGTAGAGCTTTCTTT. This translates into CASSLETGGRAFF.

This clone was found once. This chain uses TRBV19 with TRBJ2-4, with a possible D match to TRBD2 (5 bases). Deletions cut 4 bases from V and 11 bases from J, with 18 bases between. The CDR3 totals 14 residues. CDR1 is LNHDA, CDR2 SQIVND, per germline (reference sequence). CDR3 nucleotides: TGTGCCAGTAGTAACCCACCCGTTACGGACTTTCAGTACTTC. This sequence encodes CASSNPPVTDFQYF.

The V call is TRBV24-1, the J call TRBJ2-1; TRBD2 agrees at 15 bases. V shed 4 bases and J 8 bases; nucleotides not matched to a gene: 8. Germline lookup yields CDR1 KGHDR and CDR2 SFDVKD. This CDR3 is built from 17 residues. CDR3 sequence reads: CATSERTSGGAGDEQFF. The CDR3 nucleotides read TGTGCCACCAGTGAAAGGACTAGCGGGGGGGCCGGGGATGAGCAGTTCTTC.

This clone was recorded only once. The chain is built from TRBV5-1 and TRBJ2-2, with 10 bases lining up with TRBD1. The germline gives CDR1 SGHRS, CDR2 YFSETQ. This CDR3 comprises 15 residues. With V trimmed by 4 bases and J by 4 bases, 4 bases remained unmatched. Here the CDR3 reads CASSPGTGATGELFF. In DNA form, the CDR3 reads TGCGCCAGCAGCCCCGGGACAGGGGCCACCGGGGAGCTGTTTTTT.

This sequence joins TRBV2 and TRBJ2-3, with D possibly TRBD1 on 6 matching bases. The CDR3 sequence is 17 residues long. V was trimmed by 11 bases and J by 2 bases, leaving 26 bases between them. CDR1 and CDR2 (germline): SNHLY, FYNNEI. CDR3 nucleotides: TGTGCCCGAGATCCCATTTGGGACACAGAAAACACAGATACGCAGTATTTT. This codes for CARDPIWDTENTDTQYF.

This chain links TRBV5-1 with TRBJ1-1; no firm D call. The CDR3 is 14 residues long. V was pared by 3 bases and J by 4 bases, with 13 bases between. The germline V gene encodes CDR1 SGHRS and CDR2 YFSETQ. CDR3 amino acids: CASSSLTFGTEAFF. CDR3 coding DNA: TGCGCCAGCAGCTCCCTGACATTCGGCACTGAAGCTTTCTTT.

The chain uses TRBV6-5 and TRBJ1-1, with TRBD1 matching 8 bases. Losses at the gene ends were 6 bases for V and 5 bases for J; bases not matched to a gene: 8. The germline V gene has CDR1 MNHEY and CDR2 SVGAGI. This CDR3 comprises 14 residues. The CDR3 here is CASSLDRVRTEAFF. CDR3 sequence (DNA): TGTGCCAGCAGCCTGGACAGGGTTAGGACTGAAGCTTTCTTT.

There are a few counts of this clone. The gene calls are TRBV30 and TRBJ1-4; D is unresolved. CDR1 is GTSNPN, CDR2 SVGIG, per germline (reference sequence). With 2 bases removed from V and 8 bases from J, the gap between germline ends came to 15 bases. CDR3 length: 14 residues. For the CDR3, the DNA is TGTGCCTGGAGTAAAGGACTCTCCCGGGAAAAACTGTTTTTT. This codes for CAWSKGLSREKLFF.

The chain has TRBV7-2 and TRBJ1-1; 8 bases map to TRBD1. Trimming at V came to 5 bases and at J to 11 bases, leaving 10 bases not matched to a gene. The CDR3 runs to 13 residues. Per the germline V gene, CDR1 is SGHTA and CDR2 is FQGNSA. The chain's CDR3 is CASSLGQGRKAFF. DNA for the CDR3: TGTGCCAGCAGCCTCGGACAGGGTCGAAAGGCTTTCTTT.

This clone showed up just once. The J gene is TRBJ1-1, the V gene TRBV19, with TRBD1 as a possible D gene (6 bases). This CDR3 contains 14 residues. The V end was cut by 6 bases, the J end by 7 bases, with 18 bases between. CDR1 and CDR2 from the germline V gene are LNHDA and SQIVND (reference sequence). CDR3: CASSPSWGGIEAFF. CDR3 in DNA: TGTGCCAGTAGCCCCAGTTGGGGGGGCATTGAAGCTTTCTTT.